This is a list of T cell receptor beta chains from one sample in a study of CD8 T cells in ankylosing spondylitis. TCRdb fed the 5' RACE reads into MiXCR, producing one record per CDR3 protein. In the table there are 650,000 to 800,000 distinct CDR3 sequences, around 19% of which are singletons. Material for sequencing was blood, either unsorted or a sorted T cell fraction (not recorded which). Source of these receptors: a male donor with ankylosing spondylitis. The CDR3 runs from the conserved cysteine through the conserved F or W. The D gene is left open where the match is weak. Clone size appears in some rows only: once, few, many, or a class for an expanded clone.

TRBV6-5	TRBJ2-1	.	.	TGTGCCAGCAGTTACACGGGGCAGGGATTCTCCTACAATGAGCAGTTCTTC	CASSYTGQGFSYNEQFF
TRBV6-1	TRBJ2-3	TRBD1	many	TGTGCCAGCAGCCCCGGGACAGGGGGCACAGATACGCAGTATTTT	CASSPGTGGTDTQYF
TRBV11-2	TRBJ2-3	TRBD2	.	TGTGCCAGCAGCTTCATATCTAGCGGGAGGGCCCAAGATACGCAGTATTTT	CASSFISSGRAQDTQYF
TRBV10-3	TRBJ2-2	.	few	TGTGCCATCAGTGGAACGGGGGGCGCGGACACCGGGGAGCTGTTTTTT	CAISGTGGADTGELFF
TRBV5-1	TRBJ1-4	TRBD1	.	TGCGCCAGCAGCTACGGACAGGGAATAGGTGAAAAACTGTTTTTT	CASSYGQGIGEKLFF
TRBV29-1	TRBJ1-5	.	.	TGCAGCGTTGAGGAGGTGGCCAATCAGCCCCAGCATTTT	CSVEEVANQPQHF
TRBV15	TRBJ2-5	TRBD2	few	TGTGCCACCAGCAGAGTATTAGCGGGAGCCCAAGAGACCCAGTACTTC	CATSRVLAGAQETQYF
TRBV18	TRBJ2-7	TRBD1	many	TGTGCCAGCTCACCCCGGACAGGGGACGAGCAGTACTTC	CASSPRTGDEQYF
TRBV12-3/TRBV12-4	TRBJ1-1	TRBD1	many	TGTGCCAGCAGCCGACAGGGTTTTGGTGTGGAAGCTTTCTTT	CASSRQGFGVEAFF
TRBV6-1	TRBJ1-1	.	few	TGTGCCAGCAGTCTCCATGGTGAAGCTTTCTTT	CASSLHGEAFF
TRBV12-3/TRBV12-4	TRBJ2-5	.	.	TGTGCCAGCAGTTTAGCGACGGGGGGACAGCAAGAGACCCAGTACTTC	CASSLATGGQQETQYF
TRBV12-3/TRBV12-4	TRBJ2-2	.	.	TGTGCCAGCACCCCCGTGCCAAGCACCGGGGAGCTGTTTTTT	CASTPVPSTGELFF
TRBV10-1	TRBJ2-1	TRBD2	few	TGCGCCAGCATTCGGGGACTAGCGGACCTACTCTACAATGAGCAGTTCTTC	CASIRGLADLLYNEQFF
TRBV2	TRBJ2-7	.	few	TGTGCCAGCAGTGAGCCGCAGGACGAGCAGTACTTC	CASSEPQDEQYF
TRBV12-3/TRBV12-4	TRBJ2-7	.	.	TGTGCCAGCAGTTTGAACGCAGCATACGAGCAGTACTTC	CASSLNAAYEQYF
TRBV11-2	TRBJ2-5	.	.	TGTGCCAGCAGCCAGCGTACGGAGACCCAGTACTTC	CASSQRTETQYF
TRBV9	TRBJ2-7	.	.	TGTGCCAGCAGCGCGGGTGTCGGCCCTAAGGAGCAGTACTTC	CASSAGVGPKEQYF
TRBV7-8	TRBJ2-7	TRBD2	few	TGTGCCAGCAGCTGGACAATAGCGGGGGGCTCCTACGAGCAGTACTTC	CASSWTIAGGSYEQYF
TRBV29-1	TRBJ2-1	TRBD2	many	TGCAGCGTCACCGGGACTAGCAATTACATTGAGCAGTTCTTC	CSVTGTSNYIEQFF
TRBV2	TRBJ2-7	TRBD1	.	TGTGCCAGCACTACGAGGGGACAGCGGCGATACGAGCAGTACTTC	CASTTRGQRRYEQYF